The 25 T cell receptor beta chains below come from one sample, sequenced in a study of regulatory T cells in long-lasting Graves disease. Through Arm-PCR of CDR3 regions and iRepertoire HTBI primers, TCR beta libraries were built. Each CDR3 protein is one row after TCRdb ran MiXCR on the multiplex PCR reads. The sample lists roughly 610,000 distinct CDR3 sequences, about 16% occurring once. Described time point: newly diagnosed GD, antithyroid drugs for less than 3 months. From PBMCs, RNA was extracted and then used to make the TCR library. The data also belong to a second study, concerning T cells in Graves' hyperthyroidism and ophthalmopathy.

The starting material was peripheral blood mononuclear cells (PBMCs), obtained at new diagnosis, from a patient treated with antithyroid drugs. Receptors originate from a young man with Graves disease.

The chain uses TRBV19 and TRBJ1-1; the D is unclear. This CDR3 has 15 residues. Trimming cost V 1 base and J 0 bases, with 9 bases left between them. Germline assignment: CDR1 LNHDA and CDR2 SQIVND (reference sequence). CDR3 sequence (DNA): TGTGCCAGTAGTATAGGTCGCGAGATGAACACTGAAGCTTTCTTT. This encodes CASSIGREMNTEAFF.

The chain carries TRBV7-8 and TRBJ1-2, with 7 positions matching TRBD1. Germline CDR1 reads SGHVS; CDR2 reads FQNEAQ. The CDR3 is 17 amino acids. Trimming took 2 bases from V and 3 from J; bases not matched to a gene: 12. The CDR3: CASSLFLSGQNDYGYTF. Here the CDR3 DNA reads TGTGCCAGCAGCTTATTTTTGTCGGGACAGAACGACTATGGCTACACCTTC.

In this sample, this clonotype turned up many times. V and J are TRBV6-1 and TRBJ1-2; D not resolved. Per the germline V gene, CDR1 is MNHNS and CDR2 is SASEGT. This CDR3 region has 15 residues. The V gene lost 0 bases and the J gene lost 2 bases, with 10 bases spanning the gap. The CDR3 sequence is CASSEAGWSNYGYTF. The CDR3 coding sequence is TGTGCCAGCAGTGAAGCGGGTTGGTCGAACTATGGCTACACCTTC.

The chain joins TRBV5-4 to TRBJ2-6; 8 nucleotides align to TRBD2. This CDR3 comprises 17 residues. Germline lookup yields CDR1 SGHNT and CDR2 YYREEE (reference sequence). Unmatched junction bases numbered 3, after V lost 1 base and J lost 0 bases. CDR3 sequence reads: CASSLFSGNSGANVLTF. CDR3 in DNA: TGTGCCAGCAGCTTGTTTAGCGGGAACTCTGGGGCCAACGTCCTGACTTTC.

The chain uses TRBV11-2 and TRBJ2-2; no clear D. The V end was cut by 7 bases, the J end by 5 bases, with 5 bases between. The length of the CDR3 is 11 residues. Per germline, CDR1 SGHAT and CDR2 FQNNGV. The CDR3 bases are TGTGCCAGCACCCAAACCGGGGAGCTGTTTTTT. It encodes CASTQTGELFF.

V gene TRBV7-8 combines with J gene TRBJ1-6; no clear D gene. V was shortened by 3 bases and J by 4 bases, with 16 bases between the two germline ends. This CDR3 has 17 residues. Germline V gene lookup returns CDR1 SGHVS and CDR2 FQNEAQ. The CDR3 DNA sequence: TGTGCCAGCAGCTTTAAGTCGCAGCCTCCATATAATTCACCCCTCCACTTT. Translating gives CASSFKSQPPYNSPLHF.

The rearrangement joins TRBV12-3 or TRBV12-4 to TRBJ1-5; D remains ambiguous. V lost 3 bases, J lost 0 bases, and 6 bases lay in between. CDR3 length: 14 amino acids. CDR3 nucleotide sequence: TGTGCCAGCAGTTTCGGGTATAGCAATCAGCCCCAGCATTTT. Protein: CASSFGYSNQPQHF.

V and J are TRBV5-5 and TRBJ2-1; the match to TRBD2 covers 7 bases. Germline V gene lookup returns CDR1 SGHKS and CDR2 YYEKEE (reference sequence). The V gene end was trimmed by 4 bases and the J gene end by 1 base; junction bases not matched to a gene: 8. The CDR3 is 16 amino acids. In nucleotides, the CDR3 is TGTGCCAGCAGCGCCAGCGGGACCCTGTCCTACAATGAGCAGTTCTTC. This translates into CASSASGTLSYNEQFF. Full variable domain (missing parts from reference TRBV5-5 and TRBJ2-1): DAGVTQSPTHLIKTRGQQVTLRCSPISGHKSVSWYQQVLGQGPQFIFQYYEKEERGRGNFPDRFSARQFPNYSSELNVNALLLGDSALYLCASSASGTLSYNEQFFGPGTRLTVL.

With regard to this clonotype: A read error may account for a junction end that differs from germline. The gene calls are TRBV19 and TRBJ2-2, with TRBD1 identical over 7 bases. This CDR3 spans 14 amino acids. Germline lookup yields CDR1 LNHDA and CDR2 SQIVND (reference sequence). This chain's CDR3 is CACRITGDTGELFF. In DNA form, the CDR3 reads TGTGCCTGTAGGATAACAGGGGACACCGGGGAGCTGTTTTTT.

This clonotype was seen ten or more times. The rearrangement uses TRBV2 and TRBJ2-1; 15 bases are shared with TRBD2. CDR1 is SNHLY and CDR2 is FYNNEI in the germline V gene. V trimming: 6 bases; J trimming: 8 bases; junction bases outside the gene matches: 11. The CDR3 loop spans 17 amino acids. CDR3 region: CASSPLGTSGRTYEQFF. The CDR3 DNA sequence: TGTGCCAGCAGCCCCCTCGGGACTAGCGGGAGGACTTATGAGCAGTTCTTC.

Note on this clonotype: A much larger clone sits a single nucleotide away, making a read error possible. The genes are TRBV11-2 and TRBJ2-5; 7 bases align to TRBD1. Germline V gene data show CDR1 as SGHAT and CDR2 as FQNNGV. The CDR3 contains 18 residues. The CDR3 here is CASSSTGTRTGRVGTQYF. The DNA of the CDR3 is TGTGCCAGCAGCTCGACCGGCACACGGACAGGCAGGGTGGGGACCCAATACTTC.

This clonotype was seen a handful of times. The V gene is TRBV9, the J gene TRBJ2-1; D not certain. CDR1 SGDLS and CDR2 YYNGEE come from the germline V gene. V lost 0 bases and J 0 bases, leaving 13 bases between the germline ends. The CDR3 spans 17 residues. CDR3 nucleotides: TGTGCCAGCAGCGTAGGACACCTTCCTAGCTCCTACAATGAGCAGTTCTTC. This gives the protein CASSVGHLPSSYNEQFF.

This clonotype was seen at least ten times. The chain has TRBV7-8 and TRBJ2-1, with TRBD2 identical over 8 bases. The CDR3 totals 15 residues. V lost 2 bases, J lost 8 bases, and 8 bases stayed unmatched. Germline CDR1 reads SGHVS; CDR2 reads FQNEAQ. CDR3 loop: CASSLLGGRFYEQFF. The CDR3 nucleotides are TGTGCCAGCAGCTTACTCGGCGGGAGGTTCTATGAGCAGTTCTTC.

This clonotype has ten or more counts. The chain joins TRBV10-3 to TRBJ2-1, with 10 bases lining up with TRBD1. The CDR3 runs to 13 residues. Germline CDR1 is ENHRY and CDR2 is SYGVKD. The trim removed 10 bases at V and 9 bases at J, leaving 9 bases unmatched. CDR3 sequence reads: CATEPTGGGEQFF. DNA for the CDR3: TGTGCCACCGAGCCGACAGGGGGCGGTGAGCAGTTCTTC.

This clonotype came up many times. The chain links TRBV20-1 to TRBJ2-5; D remains ambiguous. This CDR3 is built from 14 residues. From germline, CDR1 is DFQATT and CDR2 SNEGSKA (reference sequence). V gave up 0 bases and J gave up 5 bases, with 13 bases separating them. Here the CDR3 reads CSARDPVVWETQYF. DNA of the CDR3: TGCAGTGCTAGAGATCCCGTAGTGTGGGAGACCCAGTACTTC.

The genes are TRBV5-6 and TRBJ1-2, with TRBD1 matching over 8 bases. There are 14 residues in the CDR3. Germline V gene sequence: CDR1 SGHDT, CDR2 YYEEEE. Unmatched junction bases numbered 10, after V lost 4 bases and J lost 8 bases. The CDR3 bases are TGTGCCAGCAGCCCTCAGGGGGCGCTTCGAGGCTACACCTTC. Residues: CASSPQGALRGYTF.

The chain recombines TRBV9 with TRBJ1-1; weak D call: TRBD1 (6 bases). CDR1 is SGDLS, CDR2 YYNGEE, per germline. CDR3 length equals 16 residues. V gave up 2 bases and J gave up 1 base, with 15 bases separating them. DNA of the CDR3: TGTGCCAGCAGCGTTAACTGGGGCAGGGGGAACACTGAAGCTTTCTTT. Amino acids: CASSVNWGRGNTEAFF.

This clonotype occurred many times. J is TRBJ2-7 and V is TRBV11-2; no clear D. Germline V lookup: CDR1 SGHAT, CDR2 FQNNGV. The V and J ends lost 0 bases and 6 bases respectively, with 12 bases between them. This CDR3 comprises 14 residues. In DNA, the CDR3 is TGTGCCAGCAGCTTAGATCTGGCGATTTCCGAGCAGTACTTC. Protein sequence: CASSLDLAISEQYF.

This clonotype was seen many times. J is TRBJ2-2 and V is TRBV9; 7 nucleotides match TRBD1. Germline CDR1 SGDLS, CDR2 YYNGEE. V trimming: 3 bases; J trimming: 1 base; junction bases outside the gene matches: 3. The CDR3 consists of 15 residues. CDR3 DNA sequence: TGTGCCAGCAGCGATAGACAGGGGAACACCGGGGAGCTGTTTTTT. This codes for CASSDRQGNTGELFF.

J is TRBJ2-2 and V is TRBV27, with 10 bases fitting TRBD1. Germline V gene lookup returns CDR1 MNHEY and CDR2 SMNVEV (reference sequence). V was clipped by 11 bases and J by 6 bases; unmatched bases: 6. This CDR3 is 13 amino acids long. The CDR3 DNA reads TGTGCCGTCGGGACAGGGGTGGCCGGGGAGCTGTTTTTT. It yields the protein CAVGTGVAGELFF.

Details on this clonotype: A much more abundant neighbour one base away suggests this may be a read error. The rearrangement joins TRBV5-1 to TRBJ2-1; TRBD2 aligns across 11 bases. The germline V gene encodes CDR1 SGHRS and CDR2 YFSETQ. The CDR3 runs 15 residues. CDR3 sequence: CAGSLTSGSRNEQFF. CDR3 coding DNA: TGCGCCGGCAGCTTAACTAGCGGGAGTAGGAATGAGCAGTTCTTC.

The CDR3 loop reads CASSFGQGETQYF. The CDR3 DNA follows: TGTGCCAGCAGCTTCGGACAGGGAGAGACCCAGTACTTC. The rearrangement uses TRBV11-2 and TRBJ2-5; 8 bases match TRBD1. V lost 3 bases to trimming and J lost 4 bases; unmatched junction nucleotides: 1. This CDR3 has 13 residues. Germline lookup yields CDR1 SGHAT and CDR2 FQNNGV.

This clonotype was counted a few times. The genes are TRBV18 and TRBJ1-1; maybe TRBD1 (5 bases). The CDR3 totals 16 residues. Looked up from germline, CDR1 is KGHSH and CDR2 is LQKENI. Trimming took off 3 bases at V and 1 base at J, with 15 bases between the two ends. CDR3 protein: CASSPPMGRKNTEAFF. The CDR3 DNA is TGTGCCAGCTCACCTCCCATGGGACGGAAGAACACTGAAGCTTTCTTT.

The chain carries TRBV10-3 and TRBJ2-7; TRBD2 matches at 14 bases. The V and J ends lost 4 bases and 6 bases, in that order; junction bases with no gene match: 5. The CDR3 spans 15 residues. Germline CDR1 is ENHRY and CDR2 is SYGVKD. In nucleotides, the CDR3 is TGTGCCATCAGTGGGACTAGCGGGAGGTGCGGCGAGCAGTACTTC. Protein product: CAISGTSGRCGEQYF.

This clonotype was seen a handful of times. The chain joins TRBV28 to TRBJ1-4, with D possibly TRBD1 on 5 matching bases. The CDR3 length is 15 residues. Per the germline V gene, CDR1 is MDHEN and CDR2 is SYDVKM. Trimming left V 2 bases short and J 0 bases short, with 7 bases between. CDR3 sequence: CASSLGGTTNEKLFF. In DNA form, the CDR3 reads TGTGCCAGCAGTTTAGGGGGGACAACTAATGAAAAACTGTTTTTT.